Listed below are T cell receptor beta chains from one sample, sequenced in a study of blood T cell repertoires in COVID-19. Assay used: immunoSEQ multiplex PCR; TCRdb lists only in-frame clones, some missing. The table has approximately 170,000 clones, about 88% seen once. The specimen was peripheral blood. Receptor source: a man in his forties or fifties who had recovered from COVID-19. Both conserved end residues are trimmed from each CDR3.

v_gene,j_gene,CDR3aa
TRBV18,TRBJ1-5,ASSRQGAGQPQH
TRBV9,TRBJ2-1,ASSVVGSGSYNEQF
TRBV19,TRBJ2-7,ASRTSPGQDYEQY
TRBV5-6,TRBJ2-3,ASSLEQLGDTQY
TRBV5-5,TRBJ2-5,ASSLGTSGKETQY
TRBV3-1/TRBV3-2,TRBJ2-5,ASSQDARGPETQY
TRBV7-2,TRBJ2-1,ASSFRRGNEQF
TRBV18,TRBJ2-3,ASSPLSGGSTDTQY
TRBV27,TRBJ2-7,ASSPLTSGGGEQY
TRBV6-6,TRBJ1-1,ASSFRTGGGNTEAF
TRBV28,TRBJ2-7,ASGDRSYEQY
TRBV5-1,TRBJ1-3,ASSLGGTSGNTIY
TRBV4-3,TRBJ1-5,ASSQDLTVQPQH
TRBV19,TRBJ1-1,ASQSAGGSEAF
TRBV15,TRBJ2-7,ATSRAGGKGSYEQY
TRBV21-1,TRBJ1-2,ASSKRRQFDPGYT